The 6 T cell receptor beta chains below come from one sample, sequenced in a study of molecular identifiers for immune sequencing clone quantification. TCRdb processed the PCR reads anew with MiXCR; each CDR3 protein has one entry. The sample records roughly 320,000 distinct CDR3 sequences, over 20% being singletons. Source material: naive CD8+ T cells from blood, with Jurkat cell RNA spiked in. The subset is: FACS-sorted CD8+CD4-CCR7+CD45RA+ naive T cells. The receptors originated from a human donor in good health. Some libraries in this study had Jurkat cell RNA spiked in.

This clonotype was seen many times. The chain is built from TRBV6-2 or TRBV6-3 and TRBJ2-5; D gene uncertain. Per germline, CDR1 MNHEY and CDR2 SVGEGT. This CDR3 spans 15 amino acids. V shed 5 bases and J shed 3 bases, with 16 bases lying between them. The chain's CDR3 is CASSPLDARKETQYF. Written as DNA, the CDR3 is TGTGCCAGCAGTCCCCTCGATGCCAGAAAAGAGACCCAGTACTTC.

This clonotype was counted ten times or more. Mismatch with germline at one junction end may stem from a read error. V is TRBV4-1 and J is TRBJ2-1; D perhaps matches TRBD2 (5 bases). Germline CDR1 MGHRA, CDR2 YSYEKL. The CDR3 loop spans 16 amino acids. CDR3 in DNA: TGTGCCAGCAGCCAAGACGCGGGCAGCTCCTACAATGAGCAGTTCTTC. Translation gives CASSQDAGSSYNEQFF.

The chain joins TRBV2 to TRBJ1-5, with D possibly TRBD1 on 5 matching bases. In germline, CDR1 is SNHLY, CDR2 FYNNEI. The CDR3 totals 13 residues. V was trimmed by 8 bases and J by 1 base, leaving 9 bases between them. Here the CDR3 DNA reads TGTGCCAGCTGGGGGGAGAGCAATCAGCCCCAGCATTTT. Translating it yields CASWGESNQPQHF.

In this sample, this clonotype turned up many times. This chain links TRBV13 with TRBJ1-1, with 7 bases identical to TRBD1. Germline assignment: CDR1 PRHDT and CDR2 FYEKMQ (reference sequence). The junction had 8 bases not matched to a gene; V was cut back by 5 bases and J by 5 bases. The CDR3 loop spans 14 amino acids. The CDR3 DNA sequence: TGTGCCAGCAGCCTCCGGGACAGCCGGACTGAAGCTTTCTTT. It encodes CASSLRDSRTEAFF.

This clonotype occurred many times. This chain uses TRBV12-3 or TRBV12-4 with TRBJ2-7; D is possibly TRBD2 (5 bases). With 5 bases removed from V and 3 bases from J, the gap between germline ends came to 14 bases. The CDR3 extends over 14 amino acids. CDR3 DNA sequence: TGTGCCAGCAGTCTCTGGGAGAGAGTCTACGAGCAGTACTTC. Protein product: CASSLWERVYEQYF.

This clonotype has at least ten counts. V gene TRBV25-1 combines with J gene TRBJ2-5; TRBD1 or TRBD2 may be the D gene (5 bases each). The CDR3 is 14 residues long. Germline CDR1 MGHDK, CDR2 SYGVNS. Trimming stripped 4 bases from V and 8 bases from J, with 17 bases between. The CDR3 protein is CASSAPGPFETQYF. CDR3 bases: TGTGCCAGCAGTGCACCGGGACCGTTTGAAACCCAGTACTTC.